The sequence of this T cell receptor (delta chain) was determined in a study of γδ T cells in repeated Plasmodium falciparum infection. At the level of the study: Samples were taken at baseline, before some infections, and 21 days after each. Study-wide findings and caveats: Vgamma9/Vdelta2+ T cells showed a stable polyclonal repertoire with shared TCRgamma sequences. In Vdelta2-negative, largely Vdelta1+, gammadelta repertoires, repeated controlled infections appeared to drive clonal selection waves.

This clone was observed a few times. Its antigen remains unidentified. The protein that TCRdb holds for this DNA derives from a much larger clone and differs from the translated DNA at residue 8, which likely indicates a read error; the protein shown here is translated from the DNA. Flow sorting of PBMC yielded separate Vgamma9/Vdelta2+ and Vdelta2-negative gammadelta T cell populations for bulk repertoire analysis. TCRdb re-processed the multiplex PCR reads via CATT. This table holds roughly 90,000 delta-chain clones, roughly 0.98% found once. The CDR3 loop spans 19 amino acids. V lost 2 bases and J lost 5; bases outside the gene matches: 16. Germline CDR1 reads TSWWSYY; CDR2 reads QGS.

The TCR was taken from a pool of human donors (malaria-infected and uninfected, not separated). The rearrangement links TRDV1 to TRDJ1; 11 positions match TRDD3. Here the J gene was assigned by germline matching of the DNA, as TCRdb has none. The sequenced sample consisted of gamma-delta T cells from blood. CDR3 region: CALGEGSCWGIHGGDKLIF. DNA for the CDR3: TGTGCTCTTGGGGAAGGTTCCTGCTGGGGGATACACGGCGGGGATAAACTCATCTTT.